The rows below give T cell receptor beta chains drawn from one sample of a study of cytomegalovirus exposure and HLA in healthy donors. Libraries were prepared by immunoSEQ multiplex PCR; TCRdb keeps only in-frame clonotypes and omits some of them. Of roughly 100,000 clones in the sample, over 75% are singletons; the top ten hold roughly 3.6%. Sequencing was performed on PBMCs. The receptors originated from a man aged 55 to 70 in good health and CMV-seronegative. Both conserved end residues are part of each CDR3. Fields, in order: D gene, J gene, V gene, clone size, CDR3 protein, CDR3 DNA. A D gene is named only where the DNA matches it firmly. The size of a clone is reported for some rows only, either as once, few or many, or as a class for expanded clones.

>TRBD1|TRBJ2-1|TRBV7-7|few
CASSAGTGVGEQFF
TGTGCCAGCAGCGCCGGGACAGGGGTTGGTGAGCAGTTCTTC
>.|TRBJ2-1|TRBV5-1|.
CASSLGSEYNEQFF
TGCGCCAGCAGCTTGGGATCGGAGTACAATGAGCAGTTCTTC
>TRBD1|TRBJ2-7|TRBV29-1|.
CSVESPRGKVYEQYF
TGCAGCGTTGAAAGTCCCAGGGGGAAAGTCTACGAGCAGTACTTC
>.|TRBJ2-1|TRBV4-2|.
CASSQAPDINGYEQFF
TGTGCCAGCAGCCAAGCTCCCGACATTAATGGCTATGAGCAGTTCTTC
>.|TRBJ2-7|TRBV29-1|.
CSVEWRAVFYF
TGCAGCGTTGAGTGGAGGGCGGTTTTTTACTTC
>TRBD1|TRBJ1-2|TRBV6-5|.
CASSSQGANYGYTF
TGTGCCAGCAGTTCTCAGGGGGCGAACTATGGCTACACCTTC
>TRBD1|TRBJ2-6|TRBV19|.
CASSRPGQGSSGANVLTF
TGTGCCAGTAGTCGCCCGGGACAGGGAAGCTCTGGGGCCAACGTCCTGACTTTC
>.|TRBJ1-1|TRBV30|.
CAWSVGTNTEAFF
TGTGCCTGGAGTGTTGGTACAAACACTGAAGCTTTCTTT
>.|TRBJ1-2|TRBV28|.
CASSLADYGYTF
TGTGCCAGCAGTTTGGCCGATTATGGCTACACCTTC
>TRBD1|TRBJ2-3|TRBV5-8|.
CASSKTGGFGDTQYF
TGTGCCAGCAGCAAGACAGGGGGCTTCGGAGATACGCAGTATTTT
>TRBD1|TRBJ1-2|TRBV7-8|.
CASSSSRQGSDGYTF
TGTGCCAGCAGCTCGAGTCGACAGGGGAGTGATGGCTACACCTTC
>TRBD1|TRBJ1-2|TRBV30|.
CAWNRDRAYGYTF
TGTGCCTGGAATAGGGACAGGGCTTATGGCTACACCTTC
>TRBD1|TRBJ2-2|TRBV5-1|.
CASSSPGTGNTGELFF
TGCGCCAGCAGCTCACCCGGGACAGGGAACACCGGGGAGCTGTTTTTT
>.|TRBJ2-7|TRBV5-8|.
CASSFRGNYEQYF
TGTGCCAGCAGCTTCAGGGGAAACTACGAGCAGTACTTC
>TRBD2|TRBJ2-1|TRBV7-8|.
CASSLGLAGGQLRVFF
TGTGCCAGCAGCCTAGGACTAGCGGGGGGCCAACTAAGGGTTTTCTTC
>TRBD1|TRBJ1-2|TRBV5-1|.
CASSPHGQESLYGYTF
TGCGCCAGCAGCCCCCACGGACAGGAAAGCTTATATGGCTACACCTTC
>.|TRBJ2-1|TRBV7-9|few
CASSLWVAQYNEQFF
TGTGCCAGCAGCTTATGGGTAGCGCAATACAATGAGCAGTTCTTC
>TRBD2|TRBJ2-7|TRBV5-1|.
CASEISGGLSSYEQYF
TGCGCCAGCGAGATAAGCGGGGGCCTGAGCTCCTACGAGCAGTACTTC
>.|TRBJ1-2|TRBV5-6|.
CASSLFMGGYGYTF
TGTGCCAGCAGCTTGTTTATGGGGGGCTATGGCTACACCTTC
>.|TRBJ1-6|TRBV27|.
CASFRRQNPSSYNSPLHF
TGTGCCAGCTTCAGGCGACAAAATCCGAGCTCCTATAATTCACCCCTCCACTTT
>TRBD2|TRBJ2-5|TRBV11-2|.
CASSRGGGEFETQYF
TGTGCCAGCAGCCGAGGCGGGGGGGAATTTGAGACCCAGTACTTC
>TRBD2|TRBJ2-3|TRBV2|few
CASSILAGGPGDTQYF
TGTGCCAGCAGTATACTAGCGGGGGGCCCGGGAGATACGCAGTATTTT
>TRBD1|TRBJ1-2|TRBV28|.
CASSLAGTGGIYGYTF
TGTGCCAGCAGTTTGGCGGGGACAGGGGGTATTTATGGCTACACCTTC
>.|TRBJ2-2|TRBV4-1|.
CASSREVAQATGELFF
TGCGCCAGCAGCCGTGAAGTAGCACAGGCAACCGGGGAGCTGTTTTTT
>.|TRBJ1-5|TRBV11-2|once
CASSPPAGVGNQPQHF
TGTGCCAGCAGCCCCCCGGCGGGGGTGGGGAATCAGCCCCAGCATTTT
>.|TRBJ2-2|TRBV5-8|once
CASTLGGTANTGELFF
TGTGCCAGCACCCTAGGAGGGACAGCGAACACCGGGGAGCTGTTTTTT
>.|TRBJ2-5|TRBV7-9|.
CASSLRGGAVETQYF
TGTGCCAGCAGCTTACGAGGGGGGGCCGTCGAGACCCAGTACTTC
>TRBD1|TRBJ1-6|TRBV10-3|.
CAISESTGGVNSPLHF
TGTGCCATCAGTGAGTCGACAGGGGGAGTTAATTCACCCCTCCACTTT
>TRBD1|TRBJ1-6|TRBV4-2|.
CASSQYTGGNSPLHF
TGTGCCAGCAGCCAATACACAGGGGGCAATTCACCCCTCCACTTT
>.|TRBJ2-3|TRBV5-1|.
CASSGEVKGLGTDTQYF
TGCGCCAGCAGCGGTGAGGTGAAGGGACTGGGTACAGATACGCAGTATTTT
>.|TRBJ1-2|TRBV5-6|.
CASSLESSYTF
TGTGCCAGCAGCTTGGAATCAAGCTACACCTTC
>.|TRBJ2-6|TRBV7-2|.
CASSLEGSGANVLTF
TGTGCCAGCAGCTTGGAGGGATCTGGGGCCAACGTCCTGACTTTC
>TRBD1|TRBJ1-4|TRBV6-5|medium-sized
CASSYETGVEKLFF
TGTGCCAGCAGTTACGAGACAGGGGTGGAAAAACTGTTTTTT
>TRBD1|TRBJ1-6|TRBV5-8|few
CASSLWTGPYNSPLHF
TGTGCCAGCAGCTTATGGACAGGGCCCTATAATTCACCCCTCCACTTT
>TRBD1|TRBJ1-2|TRBV2|once
CASSKTGGDGYTF
TGTGCCAGCAGCAAAACAGGGGGCGATGGCTACACCTTC
>.|TRBJ1-1|TRBV2|.
CASRGGDTEAFF
TGTGCCAGCAGAGGCGGGGACACTGAAGCTTTCTTT
>.|TRBJ2-3|TRBV9|.
CASSVVRGFSPDTQYF
TGTGCCAGCAGCGTAGTGAGGGGGTTTTCCCCAGATACGCAGTATTTT
>.|TRBJ2-5|TRBV5-1|.
CASTLSSLGPQETQYF
TGCGCCAGCACTCTTTCGAGCCTAGGTCCCCAAGAGACCCAGTACTTC
>.|TRBJ1-6|TRBV28|.
CASSLSPGLKSPLHF
TGTGCCAGCAGTTTATCCCCAGGGCTGAAGTCACCCCTCCACTTT
>TRBD1|TRBJ2-7|TRBV5-1|.
CASSLGGDRASYEQYF
TGCGCCAGCAGCTTGGGGGGGGACAGGGCCTCCTACGAGCAGTACTTC
>TRBD1|TRBJ1-1|TRBV4-2|.
CASRPAIGWTGPEAFF
TGTGCCAGCAGGCCCGCCATTGGCTGGACAGGGCCTGAAGCTTTCTTT